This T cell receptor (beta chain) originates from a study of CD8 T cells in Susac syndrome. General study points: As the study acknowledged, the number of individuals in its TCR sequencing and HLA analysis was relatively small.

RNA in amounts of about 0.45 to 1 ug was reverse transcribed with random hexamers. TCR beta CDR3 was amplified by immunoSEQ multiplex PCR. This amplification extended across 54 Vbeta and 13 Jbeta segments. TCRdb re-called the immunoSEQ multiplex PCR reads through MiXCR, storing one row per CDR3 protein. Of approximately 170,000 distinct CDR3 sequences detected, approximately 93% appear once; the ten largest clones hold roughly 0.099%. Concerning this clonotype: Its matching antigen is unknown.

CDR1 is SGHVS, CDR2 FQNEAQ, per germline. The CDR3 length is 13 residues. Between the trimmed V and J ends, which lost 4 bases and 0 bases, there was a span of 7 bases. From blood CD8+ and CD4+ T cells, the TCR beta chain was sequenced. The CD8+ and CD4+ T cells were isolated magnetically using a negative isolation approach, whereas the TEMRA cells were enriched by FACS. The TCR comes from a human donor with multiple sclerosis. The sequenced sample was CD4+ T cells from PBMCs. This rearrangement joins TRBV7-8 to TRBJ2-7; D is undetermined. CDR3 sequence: CASSSRFSYEQYF. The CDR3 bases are TGTGCCAGCAGCTCCCGGTTCTCCTACGAGCAGTACTTC.